The T cell receptor beta chain under discussion was sequenced for a study of T cell repertoires in cytomegalovirus infection. Study overall: Through public TCR beta signatures, both CMV infection and matching HLA type were indicated. Notes on the study in general: The study found HLA-C-restricted CMV-specific TCR beta clonotypes dominating the ex vivo response. Cumulated frequencies of public TCR beta families served to identify carriers of CMV plus the relevant HLA.

This clonotype occurred many times. What it binds is unknown. TCRdb re-called the reads through MiXCR, storing one row per CDR3 protein. This sample has under 800,000 distinct CDR3 sequences, with 20% to 25% found just once. Trimming removed 6 bases from V and 0 bases from J, with 5 bases in between. From germline, CDR1 is MDHEN and CDR2 SYDVKM. This CDR3 has 12 residues. The sample consisted of CD8+ T cells from PBMCs. The sequence came from a human donor in good health (CMV status not recorded). Some clones in this sample may be carry-over from other donors' samples. J is TRBJ2-5 and V is TRBV28; D is ambiguous. CDR3 region: CASSSDQETQYF. Here the CDR3 DNA reads TGTGCCAGCAGCTCCGACCAAGAGACCCAGTACTTC.